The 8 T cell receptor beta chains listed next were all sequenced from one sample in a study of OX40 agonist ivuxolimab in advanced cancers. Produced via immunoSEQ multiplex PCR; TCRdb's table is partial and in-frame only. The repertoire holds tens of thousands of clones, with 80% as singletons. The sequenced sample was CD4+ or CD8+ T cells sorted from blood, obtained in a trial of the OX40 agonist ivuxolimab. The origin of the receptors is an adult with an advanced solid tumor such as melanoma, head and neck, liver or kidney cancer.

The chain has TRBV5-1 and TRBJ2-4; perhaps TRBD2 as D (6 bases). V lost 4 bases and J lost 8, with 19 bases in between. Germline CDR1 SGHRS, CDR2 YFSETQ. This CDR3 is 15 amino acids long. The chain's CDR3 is CASSPLGGGGDIQYF. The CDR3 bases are TGCGCCAGCAGCCCCCTGGGGGGAGGTGGAGACATTCAGTACTTC.

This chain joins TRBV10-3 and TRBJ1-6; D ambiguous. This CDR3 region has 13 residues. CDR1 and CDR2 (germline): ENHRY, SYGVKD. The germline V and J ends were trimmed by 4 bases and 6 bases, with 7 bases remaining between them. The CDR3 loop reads CAISVRGNSPLHF. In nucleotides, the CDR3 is TGTGCCATCAGTGTAAGAGGTAATTCACCCCTCCACTTT.

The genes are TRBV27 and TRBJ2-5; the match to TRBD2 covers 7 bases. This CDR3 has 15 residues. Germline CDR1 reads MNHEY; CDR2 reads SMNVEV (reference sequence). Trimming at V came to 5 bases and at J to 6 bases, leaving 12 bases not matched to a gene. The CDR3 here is CASSPRNSGPQTQYF. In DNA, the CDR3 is TGTGCCAGCAGTCCCCGAAATAGCGGGCCGCAGACCCAGTACTTC.

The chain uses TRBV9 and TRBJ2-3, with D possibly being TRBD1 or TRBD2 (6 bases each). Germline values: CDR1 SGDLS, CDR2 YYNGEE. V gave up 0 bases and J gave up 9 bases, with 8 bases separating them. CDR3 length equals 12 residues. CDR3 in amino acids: CASSVDGGTQYF. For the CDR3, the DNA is TGTGCCAGCAGCGTAGACGGGGGCACGCAGTATTTT.

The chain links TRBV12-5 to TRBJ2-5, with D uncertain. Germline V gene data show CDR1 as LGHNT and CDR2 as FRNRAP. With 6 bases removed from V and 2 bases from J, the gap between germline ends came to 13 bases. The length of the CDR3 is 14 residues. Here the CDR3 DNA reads TGTGCTAGTGGGGCATCCGGACGTCAAGAGACCCAGTACTTC. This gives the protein CASGASGRQETQYF.

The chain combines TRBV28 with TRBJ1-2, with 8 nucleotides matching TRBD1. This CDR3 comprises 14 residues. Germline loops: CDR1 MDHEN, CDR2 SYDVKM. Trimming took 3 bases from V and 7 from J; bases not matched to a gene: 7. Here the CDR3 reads CASSFGQGALGYTF. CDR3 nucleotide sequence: TGTGCCAGCAGTTTCGGGCAGGGGGCGCTTGGCTACACCTTC.

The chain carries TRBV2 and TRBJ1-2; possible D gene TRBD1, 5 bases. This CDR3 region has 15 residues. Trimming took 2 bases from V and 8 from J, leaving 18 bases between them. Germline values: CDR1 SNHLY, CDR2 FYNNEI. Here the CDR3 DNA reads TGTGCCAGCAGTGAACGCGGGGTTAATAGGGGAGGCTACACCTTC. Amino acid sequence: CASSERGVNRGGYTF. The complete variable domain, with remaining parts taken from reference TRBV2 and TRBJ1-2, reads EPEVTQTPSHQVTQMGQEVILRCVPISNHLYFYWYRQILGQKVEFLVSFYNNEISEKSEIFDDQFSVERPDGSNFTLKIRSTKLEDSAMYFCASSERGVNRGGYTFGSGTRLTVV.

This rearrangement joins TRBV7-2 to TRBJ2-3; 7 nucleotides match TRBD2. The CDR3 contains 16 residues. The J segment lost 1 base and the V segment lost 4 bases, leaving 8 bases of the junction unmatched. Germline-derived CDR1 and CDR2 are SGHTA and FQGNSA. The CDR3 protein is CASSSRGGGGTDTQYF. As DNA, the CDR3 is TGTGCCAGCAGCTCTCGTGGCGGGGGTGGCACAGATACGCAGTATTTT.